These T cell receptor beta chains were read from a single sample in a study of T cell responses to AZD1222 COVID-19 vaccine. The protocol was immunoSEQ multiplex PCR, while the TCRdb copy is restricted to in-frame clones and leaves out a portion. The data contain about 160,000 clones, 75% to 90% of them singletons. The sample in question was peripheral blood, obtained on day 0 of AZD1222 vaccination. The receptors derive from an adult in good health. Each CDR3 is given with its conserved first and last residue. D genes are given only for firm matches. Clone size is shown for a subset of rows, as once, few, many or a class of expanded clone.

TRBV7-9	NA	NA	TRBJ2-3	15	CASSLGFVRTVTQYF	TGTGCCAGCAGCTTAGGCTTCGTTCGAACGGTTACGCAGTATTTT
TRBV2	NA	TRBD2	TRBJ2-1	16	CASSPRRGGITNEQFF	TGTGCCAGCAGCCCGAGGCGGGGGGGGATTACAAATGAGCAGTTCTTC
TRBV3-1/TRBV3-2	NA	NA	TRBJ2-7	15	CASSQVNKPSYEQYF	TGTGCCAGCAGCCAAGTGAATAAACCGTCCTACGAGCAGTACTTC
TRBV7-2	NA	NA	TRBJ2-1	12	CASSPGTVEQFF	TGTGCCAGCAGCCCCGGGACGGTCGAGCAGTTCTTC
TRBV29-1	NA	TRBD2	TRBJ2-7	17	CSIGGGKERGALYEQYF	TGCAGCATCGGAGGAGGGAAGGAGCGGGGGGCCTTATACGAGCAGTACTTC
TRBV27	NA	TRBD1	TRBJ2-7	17	CASSKYYPGQGNYEQYF	TGTGCCAGCAGTAAGTACTATCCGGGACAGGGTAACTACGAGCAGTACTTC
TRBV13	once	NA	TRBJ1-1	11	CASSLLREAFF	TGTGCCAGCAGCCTCCTCAGGGAAGCTTTCTTT
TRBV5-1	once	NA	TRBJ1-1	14	CASSLHLGNTEAFF	TGCGCCAGCAGCTTGCATCTGGGGAACACTGAAGCTTTCTTT
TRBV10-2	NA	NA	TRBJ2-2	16	CARSEGRGFHTGELFF	TGCGCCAGGAGTGAGGGGCGGGGCTTCCACACCGGGGAGCTGTTTTTT
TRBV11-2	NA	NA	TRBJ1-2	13	CASSSRDGYGYTF	TGTGCCAGCAGCTCCCGGGACGGCTATGGCTACACCTTC
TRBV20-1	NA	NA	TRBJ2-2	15	CSASGAQGNTGELFF	TGCAGTGCTAGTGGAGCACAGGGTAACACCGGGGAGCTGTTTTTT
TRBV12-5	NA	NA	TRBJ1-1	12	CASGSFAAEAFF	TGTGCTAGTGGTTCGTTCGCAGCTGAAGCTTTCTTT
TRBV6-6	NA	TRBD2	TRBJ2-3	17	CASSLTQQRGRTDTQYF	TGTGCCAGCAGTCTCACCCAACAGCGGGGACGCACAGATACGCAGTATTTT
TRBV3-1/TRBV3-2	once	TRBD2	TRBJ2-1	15	CASSQGGGSSNEQFF	TGTGCCAGCAGCCAGGGCGGGGGATCCTCCAATGAGCAGTTCTTC
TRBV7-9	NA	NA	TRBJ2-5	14	CASSLTQIQETQYF	TGTGCCAGCAGCTTAACGCAGATCCAAGAGACCCAGTACTTC
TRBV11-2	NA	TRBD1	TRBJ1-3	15	CASSYLTGVGNTIYF	TGTGCCAGCAGCTACTTAACAGGGGTCGGAAACACCATATATTTT
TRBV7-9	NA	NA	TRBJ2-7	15	CASSLAPGGHYEQYF	TGTGCCAGCAGCTTAGCCCCAGGGGGGCACTACGAGCAGTACTTC
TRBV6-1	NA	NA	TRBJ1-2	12	CASSEARMGYTF	TGTGCCAGCAGTGAAGCTCGGATGGGCTACACCTTC
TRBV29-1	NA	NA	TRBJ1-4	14	CSVEDSGKGEKLFF	TGCAGCGTTGAAGATTCAGGAAAGGGGGAAAAACTGTTTTTT
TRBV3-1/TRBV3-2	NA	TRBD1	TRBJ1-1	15	CASSQAATGRTEAFF	TGTGCCAGCAGCCAAGCAGCGACAGGGAGAACTGAAGCTTTCTTT
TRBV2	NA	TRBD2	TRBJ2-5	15	CASMRTSGGQETQYF	TGTGCCAGCATGCGTACTAGCGGGGGCCAAGAGACCCAGTACTTC
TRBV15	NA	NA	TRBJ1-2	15	CATSGELSERYGYTF	TGTGCCACCAGCGGGGAACTCTCAGAGCGCTATGGCTACACCTTC
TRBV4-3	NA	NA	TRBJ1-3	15	CASSQDGGPGNTIYF	TGCGCCAGCAGCCAAGATGGGGGGCCGGGAAACACCATATATTTT
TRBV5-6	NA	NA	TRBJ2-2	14	CASSSPRATGELFF	TGTGCCAGCAGCTCTCCTAGGGCCACCGGGGAGCTGTTTTTT
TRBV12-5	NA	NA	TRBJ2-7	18	CASGLVRARGGYFYEQYF	TGTGCTAGTGGTTTGGTAAGGGCCAGGGGAGGCTACTTCTACGAGCAGTACTTC
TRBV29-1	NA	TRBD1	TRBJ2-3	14	CSGRPGQGTDTQYF	TGCAGCGGCCGGCCGGGACAGGGTACAGATACGCAGTATTTT
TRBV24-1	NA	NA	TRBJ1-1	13	CATSDGGDTEAFF	TGTGCCACCAGTGATGGCGGCGACACTGAAGCTTTCTTT
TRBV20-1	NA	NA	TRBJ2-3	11	CSATRGDTQYF	TGCAGTGCTACCAGGGGAGATACGCAGTATTTT
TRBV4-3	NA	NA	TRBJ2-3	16	CASSQDSGVSTDTQYF	TGCGCCAGCAGCCAAGACTCCGGGGTTAGCACAGATACGCAGTATTTT
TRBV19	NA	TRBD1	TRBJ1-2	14	CASRNSGTGDGYTF	TGTGCCAGTAGAAATTCCGGGACAGGGGATGGCTACACCTTC
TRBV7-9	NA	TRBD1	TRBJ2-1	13	CASSPRQGNEQFF	TGTGCCAGCAGCCCACGACAGGGCAATGAGCAGTTCTTC
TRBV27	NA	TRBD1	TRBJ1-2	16	CASSVGQGAALGGYTF	TGTGCCAGCAGCGTTGGACAGGGGGCTGCTTTGGGAGGCTACACCTTC
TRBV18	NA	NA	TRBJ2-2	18	CASSPPTGQTLNTGELFF	TGTGCCAGCTCACCACCGACAGGTCAGACCTTAAACACCGGGGAGCTGTTTTTT
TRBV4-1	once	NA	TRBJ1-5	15	CASSQEIRGNQPQHF	TGCGCCAGCAGCCAAGAAATAAGGGGCAATCAGCCCCAGCATTTT
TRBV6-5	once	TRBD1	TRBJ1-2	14	CASSYLSQGAGYTF	TGTGCCAGCAGTTACCTCTCCCAGGGGGCGGGCTACACCTTC
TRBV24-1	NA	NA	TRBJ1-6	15	CATSDVGPRNSPLHF	TGTGCCACCAGTGATGTAGGACCGCGAAATTCACCCCTCCACTTT
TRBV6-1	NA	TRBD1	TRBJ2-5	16	CASSAAGTGGLETQYF	TGTGCCAGCAGTGCAGCCGGGACAGGGGGTTTAGAGACCCAGTACTTC
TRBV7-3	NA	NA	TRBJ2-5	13	CASSPGAQETQYF	TGTGCCAGCAGCCCCGGGGCCCAAGAGACCCAGTACTTC
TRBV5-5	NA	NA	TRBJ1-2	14	CASSLLSENYGYTF	TGTGCCAGCAGCTTGCTTTCCGAGAACTATGGCTACACCTTC
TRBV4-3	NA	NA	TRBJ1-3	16	CASSQDRWSSGNTIYF	TGCGCCAGCAGCCAAGATCGATGGAGCTCTGGAAACACCATATATTTT